The 25 T cell receptor beta chains below were found in one sample sequenced in a study of blood T cell repertoires in COVID-19. This table comes from immunoSEQ multiplex PCR, and its TCRdb copy is limited to in-frame clones, with some not included. There are a few hundred thousand clones in the sample; over 75% occur only once, and more than 3.5% lies in the top ten. The sequenced sample was PBMCs or T cells enriched from blood (not recorded which). All receptors come from a woman aged 25 to 45 who had recovered from COVID-19.

The J gene is TRBJ1-1, the V gene TRBV7-9; TRBD1 aligns across 7 bases. After removal of 0 bases from V and 3 bases from J, the junction contained 4 bases not matched to a gene. The CDR3 runs to 15 residues. CDR1 SEHNR and CDR2 FQNEAQ come from the germline V gene (reference sequence). CDR3 residues: CASSLAQGVDTEAFF. Here the CDR3 DNA reads TGTGCCAGCAGCTTAGCGCAGGGGGTGGACACTGAAGCTTTCTTT. Full variable domain (missing parts from reference TRBV7-9 and TRBJ1-1): DTGVSQNPRHKITKRGQNVTFRCDPISEHNRLYWYRQTLGQGPEFLTYFQNEAQLEKSRLLSDRFSAERPKGSFSTLEIQRTEQGDSAMYLCASSLAQGVDTEAFFGQGTRLTVV.

The genes are TRBV5-1 and TRBJ1-3, with D uncertain. V dropped 0 bases and J dropped 1 base, with 14 bases sitting between them. There are 17 residues in the CDR3. CDR1 is SGHRS and CDR2 is YFSETQ in the germline V gene. The CDR3 region is CASSLAAGSLSGNTIYF. CDR3 sequence (DNA): TGCGCCAGCAGCTTGGCGGCAGGAAGCTTGTCTGGAAACACCATATATTTT.

The V and J genes are TRBV2 and TRBJ1-2; D not certain. CDR1 and CDR2 (germline): SNHLY, FYNNEI. The CDR3 covers 16 residues. V was pared by 4 bases and J by 8 bases, with 23 bases between. The CDR3 region has the DNA TGTGCCAGCAGTGGCGGTTTAGCAGCCGGATTATGGGGCTACACCTTC. Its translation: CASSGGLAAGLWGYTF.

V and J are TRBV13 and TRBJ2-7; 12 bases line up with TRBD2. Per germline, CDR1 PRHDT and CDR2 FYEKMQ (reference sequence). Unmatched junction bases numbered 4, after V lost 2 bases and J lost 5 bases. The length of the CDR3 is 15 residues. CDR3 in amino acids: CASSLLAGGPDEQYF. CDR3 sequence (DNA): TGTGCCAGCAGCTTACTAGCGGGAGGGCCGGACGAGCAGTACTTC. The variable domain in full, with the rest retrieved from reference TRBV13 and TRBJ2-7, is AAGVIQSPRHLIKEKRETATLKCYPIPRHDTVYWYQQGPGQDPQFLISFYEKMQSDKGSIPDRFSAQQFSDYHSELNMSSLELGDSALYFCASSLLAGGPDEQYFGPGTRLTVT.

The V call is TRBV29-1, the J call TRBJ1-4; D might be TRBD1 (5 bases). CDR1 and CDR2 (germline): SQVTM, ANQGSEA. V was pared by 5 bases and J by 7 bases, with 17 bases between. The CDR3 length is 14 residues. CDR3 in DNA: TGCAGCGTTTGGGTTTCAGGGTTGGGTGAAAAACTGTTTTTT. Amino acids: CSVWVSGLGEKLFF.

The chain recombines TRBV2 with TRBJ2-1; the match to TRBD2 covers 11 bases. The CDR3 has 16 residues. CDR1 is SNHLY and CDR2 is FYNNEI in the germline V gene. The junction had 8 bases not matched to a gene; V was cut back by 6 bases and J by 4 bases. The CDR3 region is CASSRGTSGDYNEQFF. DNA of the CDR3: TGTGCCAGCAGCCGCGGGACTAGCGGAGATTACAATGAGCAGTTCTTC.

This clone was detected once. This chain links TRBV6-2 or TRBV6-3 with TRBJ2-3, with 7 bases matching TRBD2. Losses at the gene ends were 2 bases for V and 4 bases for J; bases not matched to a gene: 9. This CDR3 is built from 16 residues. Germline CDR1 MNHEY, CDR2 SVGEGT. CDR3 region: CASSYAYPSGSDTQYF. DNA for the CDR3: TGTGCCAGCAGTTACGCATATCCTAGCGGATCAGATACGCAGTATTTT.

With regard to this clone: Other DNA sequences in the same sample also yield this CDR3. The chain couples TRBV6-5 to TRBJ2-3, with D perhaps matching TRBD1 (6 bases). In germline, CDR1 is MNHEY, CDR2 SVGAGI. The V gene lost 8 bases and the J gene lost 3 bases, with 9 bases spanning the gap. This CDR3 is 12 amino acids long. The CDR3 sequence: CASSQGTDTQYF. The CDR3 DNA follows: TGTGCCAGCTCTCAGGGGACAGATACGCAGTATTTT.

The rearrangement links TRBV7-3 to TRBJ1-6; tentatively, D is TRBD1 (5 bases). Germline V lookup: CDR1 SGHTA, CDR2 FQGTGA. The CDR3 has 15 residues. Trimming stripped 2 bases from V and 6 bases from J, with 11 bases between. CDR3: CASSLRGDGNSPLHF. The CDR3 region has the DNA TGTGCCAGCAGCTTACGCGGGGACGGTAATTCACCCCTCCACTTT.

The chain recombines TRBV28 with TRBJ2-7, with D possibly matching TRBD2 (6 bases). V was shortened by 5 bases and J by 3 bases, with 20 bases between the two germline ends. Germline assignment: CDR1 MDHEN and CDR2 SYDVKM. The CDR3 consists of 16 residues. CDR3 DNA: TGTGCCAGCAGTCCGCGGTCTCCGGGGGAAATCTACGAGCAGTACTTC. Translation: CASSPRSPGEIYEQYF.

This chain links TRBV10-3 with TRBJ1-1; unclear D gene. Deletions cut 8 bases from V and 0 bases from J, with 13 bases between. Germline CDR1 is ENHRY and CDR2 is SYGVKD. This CDR3 comprises 14 residues. The CDR3 loop reads CAIREAEMNTEAFF. The CDR3 nucleotides are TGTGCCATCCGAGAAGCCGAAATGAACACTGAAGCTTTCTTT.

V and J are TRBV7-6 and TRBJ2-1, with D tentatively TRBD2 (5 bases). V was pared by 0 bases and J by 2 bases, with 8 bases between. The CDR3 spans 15 residues. Per germline, CDR1 SGHVS and CDR2 FNYEAQ. CDR3 sequence (DNA): TGTGCCAGCAGCTTAGCGTGGCGGGCCTACAATGAGCAGTTCTTC. Translated, it gives CASSLAWRAYNEQFF.

The chain carries TRBV5-4 and TRBJ1-2, with a possible D match to TRBD1 (6 bases). Germline CDR1 and CDR2: SGHNT and YYREEE (reference sequence). V shed 1 base and J shed 0 bases, with 19 bases lying between them. This CDR3 region has 18 residues. The DNA of the CDR3 is TGTGCCAGCAGCTTGTTTGGGACACCCCTTTCCGCTAACTATGGCTACACCTTC. Translating gives CASSLFGTPLSANYGYTF.

CDR3 sequence reads: CASSFRSTGKRYEQYF. Here the CDR3 DNA reads TGTGCCAGCAGCTTCCGATCGACAGGGAAACGCTACGAGCAGTACTTC. V and J are TRBV7-2 and TRBJ2-7, with TRBD1 identical over 7 bases. Per the germline V gene, CDR1 is SGHTA and CDR2 is FQGNSA. J lost 3 bases, V lost 3 bases, and 11 bases had no gene match. CDR3 length equals 16 residues.

This clone appeared a few times. The rearrangement joins TRBV27 to TRBJ1-6; D is uncertain. Looked up from germline, CDR1 is MNHEY and CDR2 is SMNVEV (reference sequence). The CDR3 runs to 14 residues. Trimming took 5 bases from V and 10 from J, leaving 15 bases between them. CDR3 DNA sequence: TGTGCCAGCAGTCCCCGGCGGGGAGGATCACCCCTCCACTTT. It encodes CASSPRRGGSPLHF.

The rearrangement uses TRBV9 and TRBJ1-2, with 8 bases aligning to TRBD1. CDR3 length equals 14 residues. Germline-derived CDR1 and CDR2 are SGDLS and YYNGEE. V shed 3 bases, J shed 7 bases, and the junction held 8 bases outside the gene matches. Written as DNA, the CDR3 is TGTGCCAGCAGCGACGCAGGGGGCTTGAGTGGCTACACCTTC. Protein sequence: CASSDAGGLSGYTF. The full variable domain, with the rest looked up from reference TRBV9 and TRBJ1-2, is DSGVTQTPKHLITATGQRVTLRCSPRSGDLSVYWYQQSLDQGLQFLIQYYNGEERAKGNILERFSAQQFPDLHSELNLSSLELGDSALYFCASSDAGGLSGYTFGSGTRLTVV.

This chain connects TRBV2 to TRBJ2-2, with D tentatively TRBD2 (6 bases). V gave up 7 bases and J gave up 7 bases, with 13 bases separating them. Germline CDR1 and CDR2: SNHLY and FYNNEI. This CDR3 comprises 13 residues. The CDR3: CASIVGGGGELFF. For the CDR3, the DNA is TGTGCCAGCATCGTCGGGGGTGGCGGGGAGCTGTTTTTT. The full variable domain, rest sourced from reference TRBV2 and TRBJ2-2, is EPEVTQTPSHQVTQMGQEVILRCVPISNHLYFYWYRQILGQKVEFLVSFYNNEISEKSEIFDDQFSVERPDGSNFTLKIRSTKLEDSAMYFCASIVGGGGELFFGEGSRLTVL.

This chain connects TRBV2 to TRBJ1-2, with 7 positions matching TRBD1. Germline V gene lookup returns CDR1 SNHLY and CDR2 FYNNEI. V was clipped by 2 bases and J by 4 bases; unmatched bases: 7. The length of the CDR3 is 15 residues. This chain's CDR3 is CASSESGQSTYGYTF. Here the CDR3 DNA reads TGTGCCAGCAGTGAATCGGGACAGTCAACCTATGGCTACACCTTC. The entire variable domain, with the rest obtained from reference TRBV2 and TRBJ1-2, is as follows: EPEVTQTPSHQVTQMGQEVILRCVPISNHLYFYWYRQILGQKVEFLVSFYNNEISEKSEIFDDQFSVERPDGSNFTLKIRSTKLEDSAMYFCASSESGQSTYGYTFGSGTRLTVV.

This rearrangement joins TRBV6-5 to TRBJ2-7, with D possibly matching TRBD2 (6 bases). Germline CDR1 reads MNHEY; CDR2 reads SVGAGI. CDR3 length: 13 amino acids. Between the trimmed V and J ends, which lost 8 bases and 4 bases, there was a span of 15 bases. The CDR3, as DNA: TGTGCCAGCTGCGGGGTTAAGGGGTACGAGCAGTACTTC. Translating it yields CASCGVKGYEQYF.

This clone occurred a few times. A clone one base away is much larger, so this may be a read error. The same CDR3 is also encoded by other DNA sequences in this sample. CDR3 amino acids: CASSDSSGGTDTQYF. CDR3 coding DNA: TGTGCCAGCAGTGACTCTAGCGGGGGCACAGATACGCAGTATTTT. The chain has TRBV6-4 and TRBJ2-3; 8 bases align to TRBD2. Trimming removed 0 bases from V and 1 base from J; junction bases left unmatched: 0. The CDR3 length is 15 residues. Germline CDR1 and CDR2: MRHNA and SNTAGT.

This clone appeared a few times. CDR3 DNA sequence: TGTGCCAGCAGTTACGAGACAGGGGGCATCTACGAGCAGTACTTC. Its translation: CASSYETGGIYEQYF. This chain uses TRBV6-5 with TRBJ2-7; 10 bases agree with TRBD1. The germline V gene encodes CDR1 MNHEY and CDR2 SVGAGI. The CDR3 extends over 15 amino acids. V shed 2 bases, J shed 3 bases, and the junction held 4 bases outside the gene matches.

This chain links TRBV11-2 with TRBJ2-1, with TRBD1 matching over 9 bases. Germline CDR1 is SGHAT and CDR2 is FQNNGV. The CDR3 has 15 amino acids. V lost 5 bases and J lost 9; bases outside the gene matches: 11. The CDR3 nucleotides read TGTGCCAGCAGCATCAGGGACAGGGTGTTTGGTGAGCAGTTCTTC. As protein: CASSIRDRVFGEQFF.

V and J are TRBV7-2 and TRBJ1-2; no reliable D call. The CDR3 is made up of 13 amino acids. Trimming stripped 3 bases from V and 8 bases from J, with 13 bases between. Per the germline V gene, CDR1 is SGHTA and CDR2 is FQGNSA. The DNA of the CDR3 is TGTGCCAGCAGCTTGATGGGAGATTGGGGCTACACCTTC. Translation: CASSLMGDWGYTF. Full variable domain (remainder filled in from reference TRBV7-2 and TRBJ1-2): GAGVSQSPSNKVTEKGKDVELRCDPISGHTALYWYRQSLGQGLEFLIYFQGNSAPDKSGLPSDRFSAERTGGSVSTLTIQRTQQEDSAVYLCASSLMGDWGYTFGSGTRLTVV.

The rearrangement joins TRBV19 to TRBJ1-1, with 7 bases matching TRBD1. CDR3 length: 15 amino acids. Losses at the gene ends were 3 bases for V and 0 bases for J; bases not matched to a gene: 4. Per the germline V gene, CDR1 is LNHDA and CDR2 is SQIVND (reference sequence). The CDR3 loop is CASSMPGQMNTEAFF. The CDR3 DNA reads as TGTGCCAGTAGTATGCCGGGACAGATGAACACTGAAGCTTTCTTT.

V gene TRBV7-2 combines with J gene TRBJ1-1; 8 positions agree with TRBD1. V gave up 0 bases and J gave up 8 bases; unmatched junction bases: 5. The CDR3 loop spans 14 amino acids. Germline assignment: CDR1 SGHTA and CDR2 FQGNSA. The CDR3 loop reads CASSLARGQGEAFF. The CDR3 DNA reads as TGTGCCAGCAGCTTAGCCCGAGGACAGGGAGAAGCTTTCTTT.